Sequencing of this T cell receptor beta chain was carried out in a study of Graves' ophthalmopathy and Graves' hyperthyroidism. Study-level information: Untreated patients at initial diagnosis provided peripheral blood. General study points: In blood appeared most of the expanded thyroid clonotypes whose frequency exceeded 0.001.

This clonotype was detected a few times. Its antigen is not identified. Ophthalmopathy donors were characterized by moderate-to-severe activity, CAS of at least 3, NOSPECS of at least 4, and duration under 3 months. What supplied the PBMCs was 7.5 to 10 ml of fresh peripheral blood. The V gene lost 4 bases and the J gene lost 0 bases, with 14 bases spanning the gap. The CDR3 totals 16 residues. The germline V gene has CDR1 SGDLS and CDR2 YYNGEE. From RNA, the CDR3 regions of TCR beta chains were amplified and sequenced. The library came from an HTBI-primed first-round RT-PCR and a second-round multiplex PCR. TCRdb processed the multiplex PCR reads anew with MiXCR; each CDR3 protein has one entry. Of approximately 700,000 distinct CDR3 sequences detected, around 40% appear once; the ten largest clones hold about 40%.

The chain employs TRBV9 and TRBJ1-3; tentatively, D is TRBD1 (5 bases). The sequence was obtained from an adult man with Graves' ophthalmopathy. Sequencing used peripheral blood. The CDR3 DNA reads as TGTGCCAGCAGCCCCCTAGACAGAAACTCTGGAAACACCATATATTTT. It is translated as CASSPLDRNSGNTIYF. Full variable domain (rest looked up from reference TRBV9 and TRBJ1-3): DSGVTQTPKHLITATGQRVTLRCSPRSGDLSVYWYQQSLDQGLQFLIQYYNGEERAKGNILERFSAQQFPDLHSELNLSSLELGDSALYFCASSPLDRNSGNTIYFGEGSWLTVV.